The T cell receptor beta chain described here comes from a study of OX40 agonist ivuxolimab in advanced cancers. Background on the study: Partial responses occurred in three patients (one hepatocellular carcinoma, two cutaneous melanoma).

At baseline, cycle 4 day 1, and cycle 7 day 1, blood was sampled. The table lists this clone with a few counts. Antigen unknown. Study results and limitations: The CD4+ and CD8+ T cells in the blood had expanded clonally by week 6 at 0.1 to 3.0 mg/kg.

TCRdb's copy holds only in-frame clones and misses some; the assay was immunoSEQ multiplex PCR. This table has roughly 75,000 clones, about nine tenths appearing once. This CDR3 region has 14 residues. Deletions cut 5 bases from V and 3 bases from J, with 14 bases between. Per germline, CDR1 LNHDA and CDR2 SQIVND (reference sequence). The genes are TRBV19 and TRBJ2-7; either TRBD1 or TRBD2 may fit D (5 bases each). The specimen comprised CD4+ or CD8+ T cells sorted from blood, sampled in a trial of the OX40 agonist ivuxolimab. The TCR comes from an adult with an advanced solid tumor such as melanoma, head and neck, liver or kidney cancer. This CDR3 reads CASSPPGTLYEQYF. CDR3 bases: TGTGCCAGTAGTCCGCCCGGGACCCTCTACGAGCAGTACTTC.